A few counts support the clone carrying this TCR beta chain. These data belong to a study of spatial heterogeneity in lung cancer. This CDR3 contains 15 residues. With 8 bases removed from V and 5 bases from J, the gap between germline ends came to 20 bases. Germline CDR1 and CDR2: PRHDT and FYEKMQ (reference sequence). Via MiXCR, TCRdb re-called the 5' RACE reads, giving one row per CDR3 protein. The sample carries approximately 50,000 distinct CDR3 sequences, less than 9.5% recorded once. Described time point: blood at routine non-recurrence follow-up after resection. Whole RNA came from tumor, nontumor lung or frozen PBMC and was sequenced without being sorted.

The chain combines TRBV13 with TRBJ2-3; a possible D gene is TRBD1 (7 bases). The source of this sequence is a female donor with early-stage non-small cell lung cancer. The starting material was PBMCs, obtained at follow-up. The CDR3 here is CASGGRQGSGDTQYF. DNA for the CDR3: TGTGCCAGCGGAGGGCGACAGGGTTCGGGAGATACGCAGTATTTT.